These 26 T cell receptor beta chains originate from one sample sequenced in a study of cytomegalovirus exposure and HLA in healthy donors. PCR involved 60 Vbeta and 13 Jbeta primers. Data came from immunoSEQ multiplex PCR; TCRdb stores just in-frame clones and leaves some out. This sample yields more than 200,000 clones, of which approximately 70% are seen a single time; about 3% belongs to the top ten. The sample consisted of PBMCs. The receptor set was obtained from a man aged 35 to 55 in good health and CMV-seropositive.

J is TRBJ1-2 and V is TRBV10-3; D unresolved. The germline V gene has CDR1 ENHRY and CDR2 SYGVKD. V was pared by 0 bases and J by 4 bases, with 15 bases between. The CDR3 has 16 amino acids. The CDR3 here is CAISESLAADFYGYTF. CDR3 DNA: TGTGCCATCAGTGAGTCGCTGGCAGCGGATTTCTATGGCTACACCTTC.

V and J are TRBV6-5 and TRBJ1-1, with TRBD1 identical over 9 bases. With 6 bases clipped from V and 4 bases from J, the junction kept 9 bases outside the gene matches. The CDR3 sequence is 15 residues long. Germline V CDR1 and CDR2: MNHEY, SVGAGI. The CDR3 protein is CASSLQGAVGTEAFF. The CDR3 coding sequence is TGTGCCAGCAGCCTACAGGGGGCGGTAGGCACTGAAGCTTTCTTT.

The CDR3 DNA reads TGTGCCAGCAGTCGCCCGACAGGGGGCAGGTACGAGCAGTACTTC. Amino acid sequence: CASSRPTGGRYEQYF. J is TRBJ2-7 and V is TRBV5-4, with TRBD1 matching 10 bases. Per the germline V gene, CDR1 is SGHNT and CDR2 is YYREEE (reference sequence). The J segment lost 4 bases and the V segment lost 5 bases, leaving 9 bases of the junction unmatched. The CDR3 spans 15 residues.

The rearrangement links TRBV6-4 to TRBJ2-3; 12 bases are shared with TRBD1. This CDR3 is built from 14 residues. The germline V gene has CDR1 MRHNA and CDR2 SNTAGT. Trimming at V came to 8 bases and at J to 1 base, leaving 1 base not matched to a gene. CDR3 DNA sequence: TGTGCCAGCGGGACAGGGGGCGGCACAGATACGCAGTATTTT. This gives the protein CASGTGGGTDTQYF.

The chain carries TRBV11-2 and TRBJ1-1; no reliable D call. V was shortened by 4 bases and J by 1 base, with 7 bases between the two germline ends. The CDR3 extends over 13 amino acids. CDR1 and CDR2 (germline): SGHAT, FQNNGV. This CDR3 is CASSYTKNTEAFF. CDR3 sequence (DNA): TGTGCCAGCAGCTACACTAAGAACACTGAAGCTTTCTTT.

The sample holds a few counts of this clone. CDR3 residues: CASSARQATEAFF. The CDR3 DNA reads as TGTGCCAGCAGTGCGAGACAAGCCACTGAAGCTTTCTTT. The gene calls are TRBV2 and TRBJ1-1; D unclear. V was cut by 4 bases and J by 4 bases, with 10 bases left in between. Germline lookup yields CDR1 SNHLY and CDR2 FYNNEI. CDR3 size: 13 residues.

The CDR3 protein is CASSYSAVYNEQFF. The CDR3 nucleotides are TGTGCCAGCAGTTACTCGGCAGTTTACAATGAGCAGTTCTTC. The chain carries TRBV6-5 and TRBJ2-1; D is ambiguous. The germline gives CDR1 MNHEY, CDR2 SVGAGI. Between the trimmed V and J ends, which lost 0 bases and 4 bases, there was a span of 7 bases. CDR3 length: 14 amino acids.

The genes are TRBV2 and TRBJ2-5, with 10 bases matching TRBD1. After removal of 4 bases from V and 3 bases from J, the junction contained 5 bases not matched to a gene. Germline V gene lookup returns CDR1 SNHLY and CDR2 FYNNEI. The CDR3 runs to 15 residues. The CDR3 nucleotides are TGTGCCAGCAGTGCGGCCGGGACAGGGGAAGAGACCCAGTACTTC. Amino acids: CASSAAGTGEETQYF. The variable domain in full, completed from reference TRBV2 and TRBJ2-5, reads EPEVTQTPSHQVTQMGQEVILRCVPISNHLYFYWYRQILGQKVEFLVSFYNNEISEKSEIFDDQFSVERPDGSNFTLKIRSTKLEDSAMYFCASSAAGTGEETQYFGPGTRLLVL.

The chain joins TRBV6-5 to TRBJ1-6; D possibly corresponds to TRBD1 (6 bases). The V end was cut by 6 bases, the J end by 5 bases, with 14 bases between. CDR1 is MNHEY and CDR2 is SVGAGI in the germline V gene. This CDR3 is 15 amino acids long. For the CDR3, the DNA is TGTGCCAGCAGACTTGGACAGCTCAATAATTCACCCCTCCACTTT. Translation gives CASRLGQLNNSPLHF.

The rearrangement links TRBV5-1 to TRBJ1-1; TRBD1 aligns across 7 bases. There are 17 residues in the CDR3. V gave up 3 bases and J gave up 1 base; unmatched junction bases: 12. CDR1 is SGHRS and CDR2 is YFSETQ in the germline V gene. The CDR3 reads CASSSKQGTHPNTEAFF. CDR3 sequence (DNA): TGCGCCAGCAGCTCCAAACAGGGGACCCACCCGAACACTGAAGCTTTCTTT.

V is TRBV9 and J is TRBJ2-7; D is unclear. CDR3 length equals 9 residues. Deletions cut 3 bases from V and 9 bases from J, with 4 bases between. Germline CDR1 and CDR2: SGDLS and YYNGEE. CDR3 loop: CASSAWQYF. The CDR3 DNA is TGTGCCAGCAGCGCCTGGCAGTACTTC. Filled out from reference TRBV9 and TRBJ2-7, the complete variable domain reads DSGVTQTPKHLITATGQRVTLRCSPRSGDLSVYWYQQSLDQGLQFLIQYYNGEERAKGNILERFSAQQFPDLHSELNLSSLELGDSALYFCASSAWQYFGPGTRLTVT.

This rearrangement joins TRBV4-2 to TRBJ2-2; TRBD2 agrees at 8 bases. The CDR3 is 14 amino acids. Looked up from germline, CDR1 is LGHNA and CDR2 is YNFKEQ. V shed 7 bases and J 6 bases; nucleotides not matched to a gene: 7. CDR3 in amino acids: CASTNQRGSGELFF. The DNA of the CDR3 is TGTGCCAGCACGAACCAGCGGGGGTCCGGGGAGCTGTTTTTT.

A few counts support this clone. The chain uses TRBV1 and TRBJ2-2; no check of the table's D call, TRBD2, against the DNA was made. TRBV1 is a documented pseudogene. This CDR3 comprises 18 residues. DNA of the CDR3: TGCACCAGCAGCCAGTTAGCGGGGGGTCCTTCGAACACCGGGGAGCTGTTTTTT. Its protein product is CTSSQLAGGPSNTGELFF.

The rearrangement links TRBV6-5 to TRBJ2-5; TRBD1 agrees at 11 bases. The end of the DNA is better explained by TRBJ2-7, so the J call may be wrong. In germline, CDR1 is MNHEY, CDR2 SVGAGI. The CDR3 is 15 residues long. CDR3 residues: CASPRGQGVPYEQYF. The DNA for the CDR3 is TGTGCCAGCCCAAGGGGACAGGGGGTTCCCTACGAGCAGTACTTC.

The V and J genes are TRBV29-1 and TRBJ2-3, with 10 bases identical to TRBD1. Germline V CDR1 and CDR2: SQVTM, ANQGSEA. J was trimmed by 6 bases and V by 8 bases; bases with no gene match: 11. This CDR3 has 14 residues. As DNA, the CDR3 is TGCAGCCTTTATATACCGGGACAGGGGGATACGCAGTATTTT. Residues: CSLYIPGQGDTQYF.

In its sample, this clone was seen a few times. This chain links TRBV23-1 with TRBJ1-2; 7 nucleotides agree with TRBD1. TRBV23-1 is annotated as an ORF whose role is uncertain. There are 16 residues in the CDR3. With V trimmed by 2 bases and J by 4 bases, 10 bases remained unmatched. The CDR3, as DNA: TGCGCCAGCAGTCAAAATTTCCCGACAGGGACCTATGGCTACACCTTC. Translating gives CASSQNFPTGTYGYTF.

The sample holds a few counts of this clone. The chain employs TRBV10-2 and TRBJ2-7; perhaps TRBD2 as D (5 bases). The CDR3 is made up of 14 amino acids. In germline, CDR1 is WSHSY, CDR2 SAAADI. V lost 0 bases and J 3 bases, leaving 9 bases between the germline ends. This CDR3 reads CASSESRADYEQYF. CDR3 sequence (DNA): TGCGCCAGCAGTGAGTCGCGGGCTGACTACGAGCAGTACTTC.

This sequence joins TRBV6-1 and TRBJ2-7, with 9 bases identical to TRBD1. CDR1 and CDR2 from the germline V gene are MNHNS and SASEGT. This CDR3 is built from 15 residues. J gave up 6 bases and V 9 bases, and 15 bases lay outside the gene matches. CDR3 residues: CASILSTGGKSEQYF. Here the CDR3 DNA reads TGTGCCAGTATACTGTCGACAGGGGGTAAGAGCGAGCAGTACTTC.

The CDR3 nucleotides read TGTGCCAGCAGCCCCGGCACCGTGACAGGCCCCTATGGTGGCTACACCTTC. Its protein product is CASSPGTVTGPYGGYTF. This chain uses TRBV11-2 with TRBJ1-2; tentative D call: TRBD1 (6 bases). Looked up from germline, CDR1 is SGHAT and CDR2 is FQNNGV. The CDR3 runs to 17 residues. Between the trimmed V and J ends, which lost 5 bases and 7 bases, there was a span of 26 bases.

The CDR3 DNA is TGTGCCAGCAGCTTAAGGGGTGAGCAGTTCTTC. Translating gives CASSLRGEQFF. The chain employs TRBV11-3 and TRBJ2-1; a weak D match, TRBD1 (5 bases). V was shortened by 2 bases and J by 9 bases, with 5 bases between the two germline ends. CDR1 SGHNT and CDR2 YENEEA come from the germline V gene. This CDR3 spans 11 amino acids. Using reference TRBV11-3 and TRBJ2-1 for the parts outside the CDR3, the full variable domain is EAGVVQSPRYKIIEKKQPVAFWCNPISGHNTLYWYLQNLGQGPELLIRYENEEAVDDSQLPKDRFSAERLKGVDSTLKIQPAELGDSAVYLCASSLRGEQFFGPGTRLTVL.

This clone showed up just a few times. This chain uses TRBV11-2 with TRBJ1-1; weak D call: TRBD1 (5 bases). V lost 4 bases and J 4 bases, leaving 13 bases between the germline ends. Germline-derived CDR1 and CDR2 are SGHAT and FQNNGV. CDR3 length equals 14 residues. CDR3 DNA: TGTGCCAGCAGCTCGGGGGGGGTAGGCACTGAAGCTTTCTTT. Translated, it gives CASSSGGVGTEAFF.

As DNA, the CDR3 is TGTGCCAGCAGCTTAGTGTTCGGGGTCAAAAACGAGCAGTACTTC. Translating it yields CASSLVFGVKNEQYF. The chain recombines TRBV7-8 with TRBJ2-7; weak D call: TRBD2 (5 bases). Germline V gives CDR1 SGHVS, CDR2 FQNEAQ. This CDR3 contains 15 residues. Between the trimmed V and J ends, which lost 1 base and 5 bases, there was a span of 15 bases.

There are a few counts of this clone. CDR3 in DNA: TGTGCCAGCAGCGCAATCCCGGGGGGGTCATGGGAGCAGTTCTTC. Amino acid sequence: CASSAIPGGSWEQFF. The chain couples TRBV9 to TRBJ2-1, with 8 bases identical to TRBD2. With V trimmed by 3 bases and J by 10 bases, 12 bases remained unmatched. Germline CDR1 is SGDLS and CDR2 is YYNGEE. There are 15 residues in the CDR3.

The V call is TRBV4-1, the J call TRBJ2-5; 7 bases map to TRBD1. The germline V gene encodes CDR1 MGHRA and CDR2 YSYEKL. CDR3 length equals 16 residues. V was pared by 3 bases and J by 1 base, with 8 bases of the junction left unmatched. The CDR3 DNA follows: TGCGCCAGCAGCCATCCTATCCGGGACAGCCAAGAGACCCAGTACTTC. Its translation is CASSHPIRDSQETQYF.

The J gene is TRBJ2-5, the V gene TRBV5-4; D might be TRBD2 (5 bases). Trimming removed 0 bases from V and 2 bases from J, with 17 bases in between. Germline-derived CDR1 and CDR2 are SGHNT and YYREEE (reference sequence). This CDR3 spans 17 amino acids. The CDR3 spells CASSLEFGGWVQETQYF. As DNA, the CDR3 is TGTGCCAGCAGCTTGGAATTTGGCGGGTGGGTTCAAGAGACCCAGTACTTC.

The chain uses TRBV7-2 and TRBJ2-1, with 8 bases that match TRBD1. Germline trimming cut 5 bases from V and 4 bases from J; bases unmatched to any gene: 7. The CDR3 runs to 15 residues. Germline CDR1 is SGHTA and CDR2 is FQGNSA. The CDR3 reads CASSPQGAPYNEQFF. In nucleotides, the CDR3 is TGTGCCAGCAGCCCTCAGGGGGCGCCTTACAATGAGCAGTTCTTC.